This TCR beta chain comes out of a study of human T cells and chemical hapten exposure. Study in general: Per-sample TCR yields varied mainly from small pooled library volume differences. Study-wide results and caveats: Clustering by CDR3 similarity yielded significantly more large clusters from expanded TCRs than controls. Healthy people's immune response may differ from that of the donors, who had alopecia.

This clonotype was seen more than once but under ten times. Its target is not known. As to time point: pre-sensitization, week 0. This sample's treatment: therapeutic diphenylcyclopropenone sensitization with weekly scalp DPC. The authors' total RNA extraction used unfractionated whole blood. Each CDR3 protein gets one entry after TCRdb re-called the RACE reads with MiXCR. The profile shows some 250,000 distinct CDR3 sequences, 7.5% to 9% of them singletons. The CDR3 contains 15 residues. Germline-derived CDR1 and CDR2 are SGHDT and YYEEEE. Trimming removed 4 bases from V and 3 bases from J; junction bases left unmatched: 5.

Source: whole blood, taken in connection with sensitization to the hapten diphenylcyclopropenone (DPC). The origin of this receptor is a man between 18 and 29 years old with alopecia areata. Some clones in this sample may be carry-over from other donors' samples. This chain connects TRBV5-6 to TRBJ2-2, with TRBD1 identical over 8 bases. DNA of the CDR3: TGTGCCAGCAGCCCAGACAGGGGTTACACCGGGGAGCTGTTTTTT. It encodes CASSPDRGYTGELFF.